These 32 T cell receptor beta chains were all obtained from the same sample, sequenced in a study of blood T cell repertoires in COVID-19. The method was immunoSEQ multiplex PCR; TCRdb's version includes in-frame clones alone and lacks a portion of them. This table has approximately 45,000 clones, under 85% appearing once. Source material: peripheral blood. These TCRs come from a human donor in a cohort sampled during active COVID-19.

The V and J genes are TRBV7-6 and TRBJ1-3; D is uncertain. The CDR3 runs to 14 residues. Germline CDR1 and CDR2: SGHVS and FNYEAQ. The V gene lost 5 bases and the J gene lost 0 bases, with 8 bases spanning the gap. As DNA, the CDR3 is TGTGCCAGCAGCCCGGAGATCTCTGGAAACACCATATATTTT. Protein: CASSPEISGNTIYF.

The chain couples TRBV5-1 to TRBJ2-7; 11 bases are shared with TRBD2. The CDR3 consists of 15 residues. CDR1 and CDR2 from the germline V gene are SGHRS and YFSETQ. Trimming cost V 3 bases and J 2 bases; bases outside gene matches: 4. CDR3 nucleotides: TGCGCCAGCAGCTCGGCTAGCGGGGGGACCTACGAGCAGTACTTC. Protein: CASSSASGGTYEQYF.

This CDR3 reads CASSPSQGARDTEAFF. Written as DNA, the CDR3 is TGTGCCAGCTCACCGTCGCAGGGGGCGCGGGACACTGAAGCTTTCTTT. The chain is built from TRBV18 and TRBJ1-1; 8 bases line up with TRBD1. This CDR3 is built from 16 residues. Losses at the gene ends were 3 bases for V and 3 bases for J; bases not matched to a gene: 9. CDR1 and CDR2 (germline): KGHSH, LQKENI.

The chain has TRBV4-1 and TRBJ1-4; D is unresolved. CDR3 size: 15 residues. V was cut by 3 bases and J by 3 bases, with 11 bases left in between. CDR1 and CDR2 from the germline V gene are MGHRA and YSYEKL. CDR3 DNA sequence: TGCGCCAGCAGCCAGGTTCAGATACCTAATGAAAAACTGTTTTTT. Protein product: CASSQVQIPNEKLFF.

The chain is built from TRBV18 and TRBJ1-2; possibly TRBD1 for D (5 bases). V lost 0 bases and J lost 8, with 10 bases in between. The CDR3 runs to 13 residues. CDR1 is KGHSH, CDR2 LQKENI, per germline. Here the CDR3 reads CASSPPQGWGYTF. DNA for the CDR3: TGTGCCAGCTCACCACCCCAGGGTTGGGGCTACACCTTC.

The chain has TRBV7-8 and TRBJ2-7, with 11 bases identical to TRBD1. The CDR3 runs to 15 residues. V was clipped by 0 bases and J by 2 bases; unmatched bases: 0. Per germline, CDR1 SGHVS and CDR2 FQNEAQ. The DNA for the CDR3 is TGTGCCAGCAGCTTAGCGGGACAGGGGGCCTACGAGCAGTACTTC. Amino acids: CASSLAGQGAYEQYF. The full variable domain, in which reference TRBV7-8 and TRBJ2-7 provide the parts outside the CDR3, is GAGVSQSPRYKVAKRGQDVALRCDPISGHVSLFWYQQALGQGPEFLTYFQNEAQLDKSGLPSDRFFAERPEGSVSTLKIQRTQQEDSAVYLCASSLAGQGAYEQYFGPGTRLTVT.

The CDR3 sequence is CASSLGGGYANEQYF. The CDR3 bases are TGTGCCAGCAGTTTAGGGGGGGGATATGCGAACGAGCAGTACTTC. The gene calls are TRBV28 and TRBJ2-7, with 7 nucleotides matching TRBD2. Germline V gene lookup returns CDR1 MDHEN and CDR2 SYDVKM. The CDR3 length is 15 residues. V gave up 2 bases and J gave up 5 bases; unmatched junction bases: 9.

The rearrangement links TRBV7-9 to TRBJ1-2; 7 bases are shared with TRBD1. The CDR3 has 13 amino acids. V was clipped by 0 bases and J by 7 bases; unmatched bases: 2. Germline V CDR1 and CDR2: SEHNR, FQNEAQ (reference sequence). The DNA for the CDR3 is TGTGCCAGCAGCTTAGCCGGGACAGCTGGCTACACCTTC. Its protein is CASSLAGTAGYTF.

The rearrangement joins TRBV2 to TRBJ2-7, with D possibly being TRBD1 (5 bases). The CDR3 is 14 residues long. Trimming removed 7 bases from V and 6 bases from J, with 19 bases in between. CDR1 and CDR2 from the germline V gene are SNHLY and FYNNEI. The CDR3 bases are TGTGCCAGCATCCACTCGGACACACCGTTCGAGCAGTACTTC. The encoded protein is CASIHSDTPFEQYF.

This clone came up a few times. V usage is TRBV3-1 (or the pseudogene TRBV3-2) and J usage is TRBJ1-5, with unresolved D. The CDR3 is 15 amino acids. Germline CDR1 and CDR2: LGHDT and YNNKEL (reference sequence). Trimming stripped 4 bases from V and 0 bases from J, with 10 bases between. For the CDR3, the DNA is TGTGCCAGCAGCCTCGGCGGAAATAGCAATCAGCCCCAGCATTTT. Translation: CASSLGGNSNQPQHF.

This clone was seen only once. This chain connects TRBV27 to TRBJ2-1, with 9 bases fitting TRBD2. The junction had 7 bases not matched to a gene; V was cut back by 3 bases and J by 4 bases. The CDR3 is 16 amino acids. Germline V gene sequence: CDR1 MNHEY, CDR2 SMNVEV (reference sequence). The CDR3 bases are TGTGCCAGCAGTTTCGGGGCGGGAGGGGCTTACAATGAGCAGTTCTTC. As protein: CASSFGAGGAYNEQFF.

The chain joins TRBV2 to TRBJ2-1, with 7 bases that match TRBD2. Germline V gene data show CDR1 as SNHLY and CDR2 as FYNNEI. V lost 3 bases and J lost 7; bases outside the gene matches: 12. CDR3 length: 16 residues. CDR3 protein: CASSEEGRGGGNEQFF. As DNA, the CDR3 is TGTGCCAGCAGTGAGGAGGGACGCGGGGGAGGGAATGAGCAGTTCTTC. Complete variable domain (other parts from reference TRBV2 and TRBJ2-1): EPEVTQTPSHQVTQMGQEVILRCVPISNHLYFYWYRQILGQKVEFLVSFYNNEISEKSEIFDDQFSVERPDGSNFTLKIRSTKLEDSAMYFCASSEEGRGGGNEQFFGPGTRLTVL.

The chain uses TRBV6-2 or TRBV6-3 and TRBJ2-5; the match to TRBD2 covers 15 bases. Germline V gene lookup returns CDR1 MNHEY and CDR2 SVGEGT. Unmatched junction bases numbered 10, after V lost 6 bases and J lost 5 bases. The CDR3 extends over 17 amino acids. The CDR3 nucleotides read TGTGCCAGCAGCTCTCCGGGACTAGCGGGAGGAGGGGAGACCCAGTACTTC. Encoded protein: CASSSPGLAGGGETQYF.

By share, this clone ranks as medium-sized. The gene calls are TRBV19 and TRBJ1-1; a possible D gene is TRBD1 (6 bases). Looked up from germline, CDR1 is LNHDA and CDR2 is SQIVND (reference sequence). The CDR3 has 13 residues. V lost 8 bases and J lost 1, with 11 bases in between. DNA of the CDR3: TGTGCCAGTGAGGACAGACAGAACACTGAAGCTTTCTTT. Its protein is CASEDRQNTEAFF.

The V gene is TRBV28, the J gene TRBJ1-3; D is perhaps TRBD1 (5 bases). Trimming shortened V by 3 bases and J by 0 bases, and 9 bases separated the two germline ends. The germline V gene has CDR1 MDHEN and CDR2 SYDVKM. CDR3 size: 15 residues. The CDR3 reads CASSFDSNSGNTIYF. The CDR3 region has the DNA TGTGCCAGCAGTTTCGACAGCAACTCTGGAAACACCATATATTTT.

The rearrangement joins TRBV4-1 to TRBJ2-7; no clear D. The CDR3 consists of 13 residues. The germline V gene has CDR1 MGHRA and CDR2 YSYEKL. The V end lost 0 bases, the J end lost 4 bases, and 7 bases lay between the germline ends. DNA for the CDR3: TGCGCCAGCAGCCAAGATCCGAGGTACGAGCAGTACTTC. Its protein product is CASSQDPRYEQYF.

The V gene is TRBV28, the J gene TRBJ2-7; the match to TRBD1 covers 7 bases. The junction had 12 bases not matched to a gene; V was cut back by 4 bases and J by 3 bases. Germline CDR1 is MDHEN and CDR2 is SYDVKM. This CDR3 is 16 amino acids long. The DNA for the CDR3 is TGTGCCAGCAGTTCAGCGGCACAGGGGATATACTACGAGCAGTACTTC. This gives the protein CASSSAAQGIYYEQYF.

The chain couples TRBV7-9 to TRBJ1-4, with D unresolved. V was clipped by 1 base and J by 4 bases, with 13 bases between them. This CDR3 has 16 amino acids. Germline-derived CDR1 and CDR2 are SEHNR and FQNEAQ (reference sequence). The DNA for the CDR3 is TGTGCCAGCAGCTTAGATCGGTCAAAGCTTAATGAAAAACTGTTTTTT. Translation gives CASSLDRSKLNEKLFF. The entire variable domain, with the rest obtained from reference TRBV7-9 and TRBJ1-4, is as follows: DTGVSQNPRHKITKRGQNVTFRCDPISEHNRLYWYRQTLGQGPEFLTYFQNEAQLEKSRLLSDRFSAERPKGSFSTLEIQRTEQGDSAMYLCASSLDRSKLNEKLFFGSGTQLSVL.

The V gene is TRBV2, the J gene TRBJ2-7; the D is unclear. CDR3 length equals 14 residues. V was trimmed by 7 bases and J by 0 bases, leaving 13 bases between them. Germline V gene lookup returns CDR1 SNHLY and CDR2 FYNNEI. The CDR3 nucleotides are TGTGCCAGCACCGACACCGAGAGCTCCTACGAGCAGTACTTC. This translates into CASTDTESSYEQYF.

The CDR3: CASSYQGGGETQYF. CDR3 nucleotides: TGTGCCAGCAGTTACCAGGGTGGCGGAGAGACCCAGTACTTC. V is TRBV6-6 and J is TRBJ2-5, with D possibly matching TRBD1 (5 bases). Trimming stripped 2 bases from V and 4 bases from J, with 11 bases between. This CDR3 is 14 amino acids long. Germline CDR1 and CDR2: MNHNY and SVGAGI (reference sequence).

CDR3 DNA: TGCGCCAGCAGCTACGACAGGGCTAAAAACATTCAGTACTTC. Its protein product is CASSYDRAKNIQYF. The chain is built from TRBV5-1 and TRBJ2-4; 7 positions agree with TRBD1. V lost 3 bases to trimming and J lost 4 bases; unmatched junction nucleotides: 4. This CDR3 contains 14 residues. The V gene's germline CDR1 is SGHRS and CDR2 YFSETQ.

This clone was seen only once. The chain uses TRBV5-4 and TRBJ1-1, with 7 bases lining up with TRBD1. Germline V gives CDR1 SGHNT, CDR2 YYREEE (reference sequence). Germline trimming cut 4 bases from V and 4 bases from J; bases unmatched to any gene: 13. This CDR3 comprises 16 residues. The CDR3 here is CASSIGQAGGGTEAFF. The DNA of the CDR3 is TGTGCCAGCAGCATCGGACAGGCCGGGGGTGGCACTGAAGCTTTCTTT. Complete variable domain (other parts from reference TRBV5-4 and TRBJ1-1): ETGVTQSPTHLIKTRGQQVTLRCSSQSGHNTVSWYQQALGQGPQFIFQYYREEENGRGNFPPRFSGLQFPNYSSELNVNALELDDSALYLCASSIGQAGGGTEAFFGQGTRLTVV.

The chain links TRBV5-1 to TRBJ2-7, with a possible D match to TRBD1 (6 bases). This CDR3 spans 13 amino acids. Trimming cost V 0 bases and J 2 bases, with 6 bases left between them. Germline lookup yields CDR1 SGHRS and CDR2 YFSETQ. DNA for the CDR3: TGCGCCAGCAGCTTGGACAGGGCCTACGAGCAGTACTTC. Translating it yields CASSLDRAYEQYF.

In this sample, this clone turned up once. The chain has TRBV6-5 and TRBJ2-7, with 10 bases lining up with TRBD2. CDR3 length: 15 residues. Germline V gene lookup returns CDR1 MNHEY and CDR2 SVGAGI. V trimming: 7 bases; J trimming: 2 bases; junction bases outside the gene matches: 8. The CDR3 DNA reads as TGTGCCAGCACCAAGGTAGCGGGGGGAACCTACGAGCAGTACTTC. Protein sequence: CASTKVAGGTYEQYF.

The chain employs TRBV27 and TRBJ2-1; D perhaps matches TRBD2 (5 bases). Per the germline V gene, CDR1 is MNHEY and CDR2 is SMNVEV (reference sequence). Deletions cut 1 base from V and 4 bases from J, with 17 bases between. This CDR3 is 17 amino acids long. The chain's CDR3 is CASSLLYQRRIYNEQFF. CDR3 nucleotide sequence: TGTGCCAGCAGTTTATTATACCAGCGGAGAATATACAATGAGCAGTTCTTC.

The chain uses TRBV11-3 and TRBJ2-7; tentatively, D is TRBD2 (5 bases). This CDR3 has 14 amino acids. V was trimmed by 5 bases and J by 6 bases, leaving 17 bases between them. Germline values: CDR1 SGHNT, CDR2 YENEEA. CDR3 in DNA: TGTGCCAGCAGCCCCCAGTCGGCGGGTGGCGAGCAGTACTTC. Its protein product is CASSPQSAGGEQYF. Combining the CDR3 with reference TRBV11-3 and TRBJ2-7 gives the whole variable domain EAGVVQSPRYKIIEKKQPVAFWCNPISGHNTLYWYLQNLGQGPELLIRYENEEAVDDSQLPKDRFSAERLKGVDSTLKIQPAELGDSAVYLCASSPQSAGGEQYFGPGTRLTVT.

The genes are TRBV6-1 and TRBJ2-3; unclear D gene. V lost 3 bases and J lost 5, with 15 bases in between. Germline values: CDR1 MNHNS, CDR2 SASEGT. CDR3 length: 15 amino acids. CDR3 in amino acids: CASSEPDLGIDTQYF. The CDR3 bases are TGTGCCAGCAGTGAGCCAGATCTAGGAATAGATACGCAGTATTTT.

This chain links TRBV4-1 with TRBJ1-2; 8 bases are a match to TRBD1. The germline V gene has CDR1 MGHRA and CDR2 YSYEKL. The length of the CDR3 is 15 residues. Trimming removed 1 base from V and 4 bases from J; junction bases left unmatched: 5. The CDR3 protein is CASSQAPGQGYGYTF. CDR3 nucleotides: TGCGCCAGCAGCCAAGCTCCCGGACAGGGCTATGGCTACACCTTC.

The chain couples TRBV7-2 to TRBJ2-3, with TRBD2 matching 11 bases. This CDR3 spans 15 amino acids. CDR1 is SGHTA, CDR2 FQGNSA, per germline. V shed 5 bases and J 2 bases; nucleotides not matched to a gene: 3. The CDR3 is CASSPSGRPTDTQYF. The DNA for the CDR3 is TGTGCCAGCAGCCCTAGCGGGAGGCCCACAGATACGCAGTATTTT.

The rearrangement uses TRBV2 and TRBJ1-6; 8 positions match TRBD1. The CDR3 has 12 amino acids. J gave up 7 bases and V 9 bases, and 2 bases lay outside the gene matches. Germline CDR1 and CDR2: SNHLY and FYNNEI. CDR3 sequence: CASQGANSPLHF. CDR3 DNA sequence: TGTGCCAGTCAGGGGGCGAATTCACCCCTCCACTTT.

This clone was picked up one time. CDR3 sequence: CAWSINSPLHF. CDR3 nucleotide sequence: TGTGCCTGGAGCATTAATTCACCCCTCCACTTT. The chain has TRBV30 and TRBJ1-6; D remains unclear. The CDR3 spans 11 residues. The V end was cut by 3 bases, the J end by 6 bases, with 3 bases between. CDR1 is GTSNPN and CDR2 is SVGIG in the germline V gene (reference sequence). Variable domain in full (rest from reference TRBV30 and TRBJ1-6): SQTIHQWPATLVQPVGSPLSLECTVEGTSNPNLYWYRQAAGRGLQLLFYSVGIGQISSEVPQNLSASRPQDRQFILSSKKLLLSDSGFYLCAWSINSPLHFGNGTRLTVT.

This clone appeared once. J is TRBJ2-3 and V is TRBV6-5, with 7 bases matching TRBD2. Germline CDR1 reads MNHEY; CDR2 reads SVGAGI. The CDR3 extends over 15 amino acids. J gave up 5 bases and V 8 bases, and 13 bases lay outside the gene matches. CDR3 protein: CASQLGGSSGDTQYF. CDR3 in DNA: TGTGCCAGCCAACTTGGGGGGTCTAGCGGAGATACGCAGTATTTT.